Here is one T cell receptor (beta chain) with its context. Its antigen is currently not known. These data are taken from a study of monozygotic twins with inflammatory bowel disease (dated by TCRdb to between 2017 and 2020). For context, the study as a whole: The complete study included approximately 28 monozygotic twin pairs: 19 IBD-discordant Danish pairs and nine German pairs, of which four were IBD-concordant and five were IBD-discordant. Disease-associated traits were sought mainly through comparisons between IBD patients and their genetically identical healthy co-twins within discordant pairs. Each individual had, on average, about 151 000 unique TCRalpha sequences and 181 000 unique TCRbeta sequences available for analysis.

A roughly 2.6 ml peripheral blood sample was drawn into PAXgene tubes per donor and stored at -80°C. Total RNA was isolated from whole blood with the PAXgene blood miRNA kit on an automated QIAcube, without T cell sorting. Deep TCRalpha and TCRbeta repertoire profiling with unique molecular barcoding was performed on peripheral blood of monozygotic twin pairs concordant or discordant for inflammatory bowel disease. Smoking habits were recorded for all twin pairs, and individuals were classified as current, former or never smokers. Overall study results and their limits: Repertoire similarity did not differ between concordant and discordant twins, which could be due to limited statistical power. Fewer clonotypes were shared with other individuals by IBD patients than by healthy twins, most markedly in patients showing signs of disease activity. No single strong signal or clonotype linked to IBD turned up in the results, so the idea that one exists was not supported. Different T cell subtypes could not be distinguished in the analysis. Background noise and inter-individual variability may have been introduced into the repertoires by the differing immunosuppressive treatments among patients. IBD patients had lower TCRbeta repertoire diversity, measured by the inverse Simpson index, than their healthy co-twins.

Preparation of the library involved 5' RACE. Each TCR library was prepared from about 4,000 ng of total RNA. For each sample, cDNA synthesis was carried out in eight separate reactions using SMARTScribe reverse transcriptase. Unique molecular identifiers containing a 6-nucleotide sample barcode were introduced through template switching during cDNA synthesis. Two nested PCRs of around 15 and 10 cycles amplified the TCRalpha and TCRbeta cDNA, and bead purification followed each PCR. Before amplification, cDNA was treated with uracil DNA-glycosylase and purified using the QIAquick PCR purification kit. The second PCR was the step at which Illumina TruSeq-compatible adapters and sample-specific barcodes were added. Library quality and concentration were assessed using TapeStation and Qubit, and about 5 ng of each library was pooled. Sequencing of the pooled libraries was done on an Illumina HiSeq2500 single-index Rapid Run using custom sequencing primers and 2 x 100 bp reads. On the authors' methods: MiGEC version 1.2.6 was used for UMI-based consensus assembly, which corrected PCR and sequencing errors. MiXCR version 2.1.1 handled V(D)J alignment, clonotype assembly and CDR3 extraction. Gene usage, clonotype sharing and MAIT/NKT TCR abundance were normalised by analysing the top 1000, 10 000 and 20 000 clonotypes per sample. After downsampling to 27 000 UMIs, diversity was calculated as the inverse Simpson index using the vegan R package. Statistical testing used paired Mann-Whitney U tests on the discordant twin pairs and applied Benjamini-Hochberg correction for multiple testing. TCRdb reprocessed the reads and provides one entry for every CDR3 protein sequence; no DNA is given. The V and J calls come from TCRdb's annotation, not from the publication. For this sample, the table gives under 350,000 distinct CDR3 sequences. Roughly 5.2% of the sample belongs to the ten largest clones.

Sequencing input: blood. The receptor's source is a human donor with ulcerative colitis or Crohn's disease, or a healthy co-twin of an affected twin (not recorded which).

The CDR3 protein is CASSSLSGPQETQYF. The sequence joins TRBV7-9 to TRBJ2-5; TCRdb selects TRBD2, and the lack of DNA leaves this call unchecked. Including the terminal cysteine and phenylalanine, the CDR3 comprises 15 residues. The coding DNA is unavailable. CDR1 and CDR2, looked up from the germline V gene (reference sequence), are SEHNR and FQNEAQ.